This is a list of T cell receptor beta chains from one sample in a study of T cell responses to AZD1222 COVID-19 vaccine. Profiled with immunoSEQ multiplex PCR; TCRdb holds only in-frame clones, not every one. The sample contains 40,000 to 55,000 clones, 90% of which appear only once. Sample: peripheral blood, taken 28 days after the second AZD1222 dose. The receptors here all came from an adult who received the AZD1222 COVID-19 vaccine. The CDR3 runs from the conserved cysteine through the conserved F or W. The D gene is left open where the match is weak. For some rows the clone size is stated as once, few or many, or as a class when expanded; others skip it.

clone_size: .; d_call: .; j_call: TRBJ1-5; v_call: TRBV7-2; cdr3_aa: CASSPRGDQPQHF; cdr3_nt: TGTGCCAGCAGCCCTCGAGGGGATCAGCCCCAGCATTTT
clone_size: .; d_call: .; j_call: TRBJ2-3; v_call: TRBV25-1; cdr3_aa: CASSEQVTDTQYF; cdr3_nt: TGTGCCAGCAGTGAACAGGTCACAGATACGCAGTATTTT
clone_size: .; d_call: .; j_call: TRBJ1-6; v_call: TRBV7-9; cdr3_aa: CASSRASGTGYNSPLHF; cdr3_nt: TGTGCCAGCAGCCGAGCCTCCGGTACCGGATATAATTCACCCCTCCACTTT
clone_size: .; d_call: .; j_call: TRBJ1-6; v_call: TRBV2; cdr3_aa: CASSEDSIYYNSPLHF; cdr3_nt: TGTGCCAGCAGTGAAGACAGTATTTACTATAATTCACCCCTCCACTTT
clone_size: .; d_call: TRBD1; j_call: TRBJ1-2; v_call: TRBV30; cdr3_aa: CAWRAGGVGGYTF; cdr3_nt: TGTGCCTGGAGGGCAGGGGGCGTGGGTGGCTACACCTTC
clone_size: .; d_call: .; j_call: TRBJ1-1; v_call: TRBV5-1; cdr3_aa: CASSLEDVRDTEAFF; cdr3_nt: TGCGCCAGCAGCTTGGAGGATGTCAGGGACACTGAAGCTTTCTTT
clone_size: .; d_call: TRBD2; j_call: TRBJ2-7; v_call: TRBV9; cdr3_aa: CASSVGPSGGYYEQYF; cdr3_nt: TGTGCCAGCAGCGTAGGACCTAGCGGGGGCTACTACGAGCAGTACTTC
clone_size: .; d_call: .; j_call: TRBJ1-1; v_call: TRBV7-9; cdr3_aa: CASSLAKGLGEAFF; cdr3_nt: TGTGCCAGCAGCTTAGCTAAGGGGTTGGGAGAAGCTTTCTTT
clone_size: .; d_call: .; j_call: TRBJ2-1; v_call: TRBV9; cdr3_aa: CASSVGPETYNEQFF; cdr3_nt: TGTGCCAGCAGCGTAGGCCCAGAAACCTACAATGAGCAGTTCTTC
clone_size: few; d_call: .; j_call: TRBJ1-6; v_call: TRBV7-2; cdr3_aa: CASSSTLYNSPLHF; cdr3_nt: TGTGCCAGCAGCTCCACCCTCTATAATTCACCCCTCCACTTT
clone_size: .; d_call: .; j_call: TRBJ2-3; v_call: TRBV4-2; cdr3_aa: CASSLLRTDTQYF; cdr3_nt: TGTGCCAGCAGCCTTCTTCGCACAGATACGCAGTATTTT
clone_size: .; d_call: .; j_call: TRBJ2-2; v_call: TRBV5-1; cdr3_aa: CASSLDGGNFIGELFF; cdr3_nt: TGCGCCAGCAGCTTGGATGGAGGGAACTTTATCGGGGAGCTGTTTTTT
clone_size: few; d_call: TRBD2; j_call: TRBJ2-1; v_call: TRBV6-5; cdr3_aa: CASSYRDYPNEQFF; cdr3_nt: TGTGCCAGCAGTTACCGGGACTACCCCAATGAGCAGTTCTTC
clone_size: .; d_call: TRBD2; j_call: TRBJ2-1; v_call: TRBV7-9; cdr3_aa: CASSGGTSGGPLNEQFF; cdr3_nt: TGTGCCAGCAGCGGCGGGACTAGCGGGGGTCCCCTCAATGAGCAGTTCTTC
clone_size: once; d_call: .; j_call: TRBJ1-1; v_call: TRBV3-1/TRBV3-2; cdr3_aa: CASSHWDTNWMNTEAFF; cdr3_nt: TGTGCCAGCAGCCATTGGGACACCAATTGGATGAACACTGAAGCTTTCTTT
clone_size: .; d_call: TRBD1; j_call: TRBJ1-6; v_call: TRBV4-1; cdr3_aa: CASSQEIQGAGSPLHF; cdr3_nt: TGCGCCAGCAGCCAAGAGATCCAGGGGGCTGGGTCACCCCTCCACTTT
clone_size: .; d_call: TRBD1; j_call: TRBJ1-2; v_call: TRBV15; cdr3_aa: CATSRAVVQGARGYTF; cdr3_nt: TGTGCCACCAGCAGAGCCGTTGTACAGGGGGCGCGAGGCTACACCTTC
clone_size: .; d_call: .; j_call: TRBJ2-2; v_call: TRBV11-2; cdr3_aa: CASSWTDLNTGELFF; cdr3_nt: TGTGCCAGCAGCTGGACGGACTTGAACACCGGGGAGCTGTTTTTT